Following are 18 T cell receptor beta chains from one sample sequenced in a study of blood T cell repertoires in COVID-19. The protocol was immunoSEQ multiplex PCR, while the TCRdb copy is restricted to in-frame clones and leaves out a portion. The sample includes hundreds of thousands of clones, over 85% of them seen just once. The sample comprised PBMCs or T cells enriched from blood (not recorded which). The receptors come from a man in his sixties who had recovered from COVID-19.

Note on this clone: This sample includes further DNA sequences coding for the same CDR3. The J gene is TRBJ2-7, the V gene TRBV30, with a tentative D call TRBD2 (5 bases). The CDR3 has 13 residues. Germline-derived CDR1 and CDR2 are GTSNPN and SVGIG (reference sequence). Trimming cost V 0 bases and J 1 base, with 7 bases left between them. CDR3: CAWSVGRSYEQYF. As DNA, the CDR3 is TGTGCCTGGAGTGTTGGGAGATCCTACGAGCAGTACTTC. The full variable domain, rest sourced from reference TRBV30 and TRBJ2-7, is SQTIHQWPATLVQPVGSPLSLECTVEGTSNPNLYWYRQAAGRGLQLLFYSVGIGQISSEVPQNLSASRPQDRQFILSSKKLLLSDSGFYLCAWSVGRSYEQYFGPGTRLTVT.

The V call is TRBV14, the J call TRBJ2-3, with D possibly TRBD2 on 5 matching bases. Germline-derived CDR1 and CDR2 are SGHDN and FVKESK. Trimming shortened V by 0 bases and J by 2 bases, and 15 bases separated the two germline ends. The CDR3 runs to 17 residues. CDR3 residues: CASSQDLGRRSTDTQYF. As DNA, the CDR3 is TGTGCCAGCAGCCAAGACCTCGGACGGAGGTCCACAGATACGCAGTATTTT.

This chain joins TRBV10-3 and TRBJ2-1, with TRBD2 identical over 13 bases. V lost 3 bases, J lost 3 bases, and 8 bases stayed unmatched. The CDR3 extends over 18 amino acids. The germline gives CDR1 ENHRY, CDR2 SYGVKD. DNA for the CDR3: TGTGCCATCAGTGATCCCGGACTAGCGGGAGTGGGCTACAATGAGCAGTTCTTC. Amino acid sequence: CAISDPGLAGVGYNEQFF.

The rearrangement links TRBV12-5 to TRBJ1-2; D perhaps matches TRBD1 (6 bases). Germline lookup yields CDR1 LGHNT and CDR2 FRNRAP. Trimming took 4 bases from V and 7 from J, leaving 10 bases between them. The CDR3 has 12 amino acids. The CDR3 sequence: CASGSRTVGYTF. DNA for the CDR3: TGTGCTAGTGGTTCCCGGACAGTTGGCTACACCTTC.

The chain links TRBV5-4 to TRBJ1-1; 7 bases are shared with TRBD1. This CDR3 contains 13 residues. V lost 0 bases to trimming and J lost 7 bases; unmatched junction nucleotides: 3. CDR1 SGHNT and CDR2 YYREEE come from the germline V gene (reference sequence). The CDR3 DNA follows: TGTGCCAGCAGCTTGGCAGGGGGAGATGAAGCTTTCTTT. It translates to CASSLAGGDEAFF.

The V gene is TRBV21-1, the J gene TRBJ1-5; the table gives TRBD1 as D, unverified against the DNA. TRBV21-1 is labeled a pseudogene. This CDR3 is built from 13 residues. The DNA for the CDR3 is TGTGCCAGCAGCCGTGGGGGCGATCAGCCCCAGCATTTT. This encodes CASSRGGDQPQHF.

This chain connects TRBV21-1 to TRBJ2-7; the D call of TRBD2 is as the table states it, not checked on the DNA. TRBV21-1 is a recognized pseudogene. The CDR3 runs 14 residues. Written as DNA, the CDR3 is TGTGCCAGCAGCAGTTCCGGGAACCCCTACGAGCAGTACTTC. This translates into CASSSSGNPYEQYF.

J is TRBJ1-1 and V is TRBV5-6; 7 positions agree with TRBD1. The CDR3 is 15 amino acids. The V segment lost 6 bases and the J segment 0 bases; nucleotides outside the gene matches: 8. Germline assignment: CDR1 SGHDT and CDR2 YYEEEE. In nucleotides, the CDR3 is TGTGCCAGCACCGTCCGAGGGGGCATGAACACTGAAGCTTTCTTT. Protein product: CASTVRGGMNTEAFF.

V and J are TRBV27 and TRBJ1-5; TRBD1 aligns across 7 bases. The length of the CDR3 is 15 residues. Germline V CDR1 and CDR2: MNHEY, SMNVEV (reference sequence). Losses at the gene ends were 5 bases for V and 4 bases for J; bases not matched to a gene: 8. The CDR3 sequence is CASSTLTGLNQPQHF. The CDR3 nucleotides read TGTGCCAGCAGTACGTTGACAGGGTTGAATCAGCCCCAGCATTTT.

The chain combines TRBV19 with TRBJ2-3; TRBD1 aligns across 8 bases. Germline V CDR1 and CDR2: LNHDA, SQIVND (reference sequence). The V and J ends lost 6 bases and 0 bases, in that order; junction bases with no gene match: 2. CDR3 length equals 14 residues. CDR3 sequence: CASRQGVSTDTQYF. DNA of the CDR3: TGTGCCAGTAGACAGGGGGTTAGCACAGATACGCAGTATTTT.

The chain uses TRBV5-1 and TRBJ1-4; tentative D call: TRBD1 (5 bases). The CDR3 is made up of 15 amino acids. CDR1 SGHRS and CDR2 YFSETQ come from the germline V gene. The germline V and J ends were trimmed by 0 bases and 3 bases, with 9 bases remaining between them. The CDR3 coding sequence is TGCGCCAGCAGCTTGGTAGGGGATCCTAATGAAAAACTGTTTTTT. It codes for CASSLVGDPNEKLFF.

The chain employs TRBV5-1 and TRBJ1-1, with 9 bases identical to TRBD1. This CDR3 spans 14 amino acids. V lost 4 bases and J lost 4; bases outside the gene matches: 5. The germline gives CDR1 SGHRS, CDR2 YFSETQ. As DNA, the CDR3 is TGCGCCAGCAGCGAACAGGGGGCGGTCACTGAAGCTTTCTTT. It encodes CASSEQGAVTEAFF.

The chain is built from TRBV5-1 and TRBJ1-2; 8 positions agree with TRBD1. Germline V gives CDR1 SGHRS, CDR2 YFSETQ. The V segment lost 3 bases and the J segment 3 bases; nucleotides outside the gene matches: 10. The CDR3 sequence is 16 residues long. The CDR3 spells CASSSGQGLEHYGYTF. As DNA, the CDR3 is TGCGCCAGCAGCTCCGGACAGGGTCTGGAACACTATGGCTACACCTTC.

The V and J genes are TRBV5-1 and TRBJ2-5, with D maybe TRBD2 (7 bases). The CDR3 runs to 15 residues. Looked up from germline, CDR1 is SGHRS and CDR2 is YFSETQ. V lost 6 bases, J lost 7 bases, and 22 bases lay in between. As DNA, the CDR3 is TGCGCCAGCAACCCACCGGGGGCCAGGGAGGGGACCCAGTACTTC. Amino acid sequence: CASNPPGAREGTQYF.

V usage is TRBV7-9 and J usage is TRBJ2-5; tentative D call: TRBD2 (5 bases). Germline CDR1 SEHNR, CDR2 FQNEAQ (reference sequence). The V gene lost 1 base and the J gene lost 5 bases, with 11 bases spanning the gap. The CDR3 sequence is 14 residues long. CDR3 protein: CASSLGEPRETQYF. The CDR3 nucleotides read TGTGCCAGCAGCTTAGGGGAGCCCCGGGAGACCCAGTACTTC.

The chain couples TRBV2 to TRBJ2-1, with TRBD1 matching over 9 bases. Trimming cost V 6 bases and J 8 bases; bases outside gene matches: 8. The CDR3 has 14 residues. Looked up from germline, CDR1 is SNHLY and CDR2 is FYNNEI. The CDR3 reads CASSPGQGPHEQFF. The CDR3, as DNA: TGTGCCAGCAGCCCGGGACAGGGACCCCATGAGCAGTTCTTC.

The chain is built from TRBV7-9 and TRBJ1-1, with D possibly being TRBD1 (6 bases). Deletions cut 5 bases from V and 1 base from J, with 11 bases between. The CDR3 is made up of 14 amino acids. Germline loops: CDR1 SEHNR, CDR2 FQNEAQ (reference sequence). CDR3 bases: TGTGCCAGCAGCAAAGGACAGCCGAACACTGAAGCTTTCTTT. It encodes CASSKGQPNTEAFF.

The gene calls are TRBV5-6 and TRBJ1-2; D gene uncertain. Trimming took 4 bases from V and 5 from J, leaving 24 bases between them. Germline CDR1 reads SGHDT; CDR2 reads YYEEEE. The CDR3 sequence is 17 residues long. The CDR3 spells CASSPLYHRTRPYGYTF. DNA for the CDR3: TGTGCCAGCAGCCCGCTATATCACAGAACGCGACCGTATGGCTACACCTTC. The full variable domain, rest sourced from reference TRBV5-6 and TRBJ1-2, is DAGVTQSPTHLIKTRGQQVTLRCSPKSGHDTVSWYQQALGQGPQFIFQYYEEEERQRGNFPDRFSGHQFPNYSSELNVNALLLGDSALYLCASSPLYHRTRPYGYTFGSGTRLTVV.